This T cell receptor (beta chain) was sequenced during a study of blood T cell repertoires in COVID-19. Study overall: The cDNA or gDNA used as material had been derived from T cells, B-cell-depleted T cells, or PBMCs.

The CDR3 consists of 16 residues. The V gene lost 5 bases and the J gene lost 5 bases, with 21 bases spanning the gap. The germline gives CDR1 SEHNR, CDR2 FQNEAQ (reference sequence). Per the original data handling: Estimation of nucleated cell counts was performed using reference gene primer amplification. Repertoires were generated with immunoSEQ multiplex PCR, while TCRdb's copy carries only in-frame clones and drops some. V, J and clone size derive from that table, while D and trimming were established from the DNA sequence. The sample consists of 200,000 to 250,000 clones, roughly 83% of them appearing once.

The sample taken for sequencing was peripheral blood. This sequence originates from a woman aged 45-65 years with acute or convalescent COVID-19. The V call is TRBV7-9, the J call TRBJ2-5, with a possible D match to TRBD2 (6 bases). The CDR3 coding sequence is TGTGCCAGCAGCAAAGACGTCAGGGTGGCGGGGGAGACCCAGTACTTC. As protein: CASSKDVRVAGETQYF.